The present entry profiles one T cell receptor beta chain with its context. The sample is drawn from a study of blood T cell repertoires in COVID-19. Study-level information: PBMCs, B-cell-depleted T cells, or T cells were the source of the cDNA or gDNA that made up the material.

This table comes from immunoSEQ multiplex PCR, and its TCRdb copy is limited to in-frame clones, with some not included. The table shows around 65,000 clones, with roughly 86% occurring only once. This TCR derives from a human donor in a cohort sampled during active COVID-19. Sequencing used peripheral blood.

CDR3 sequence: CASSTGGSNEKLFF. For the CDR3, the DNA is TGCGCCAGCAGCACAGGGGGAAGTAATGAAAAACTGTTTTTT. V usage is TRBV5-1 and J usage is TRBJ1-4, with 8 bases matching TRBD1. Germline assignment: CDR1 SGHRS and CDR2 YFSETQ. With V trimmed by 4 bases and J by 4 bases, 3 bases remained unmatched. This CDR3 has 14 residues.